The source of this T cell receptor (beta chain) is a study of cytotoxic CD8 clonotypes in ibrutinib-treated CLL. After removal of 9 bases from V and 3 bases from J, the junction contained 6 bases not matched to a gene. The CDR3 is made up of 13 amino acids. Germline V gene lookup returns CDR1 LNHDA and CDR2 SQIVND (reference sequence). The repertoire was sequenced with immunoSEQ multiplex PCR; TCRdb's copy has only in-frame clones and lacks some. The table includes roughly 200,000 clones, 55% to 85% detected once. This clone was detected once. The J gene is TRBJ1-2, the V gene TRBV19, with TRBD1 identical over 8 bases. This clonotype was sampled from a human donor with chronic lymphocytic leukemia. This sample comprised PBMCs, obtained after 24 months of ibrutinib treatment. CDR3 DNA sequence: TGTGCCAGCCACAGGGGGTTTGACTATGGCTACACCTTC. It is translated as CASHRGFDYGYTF.